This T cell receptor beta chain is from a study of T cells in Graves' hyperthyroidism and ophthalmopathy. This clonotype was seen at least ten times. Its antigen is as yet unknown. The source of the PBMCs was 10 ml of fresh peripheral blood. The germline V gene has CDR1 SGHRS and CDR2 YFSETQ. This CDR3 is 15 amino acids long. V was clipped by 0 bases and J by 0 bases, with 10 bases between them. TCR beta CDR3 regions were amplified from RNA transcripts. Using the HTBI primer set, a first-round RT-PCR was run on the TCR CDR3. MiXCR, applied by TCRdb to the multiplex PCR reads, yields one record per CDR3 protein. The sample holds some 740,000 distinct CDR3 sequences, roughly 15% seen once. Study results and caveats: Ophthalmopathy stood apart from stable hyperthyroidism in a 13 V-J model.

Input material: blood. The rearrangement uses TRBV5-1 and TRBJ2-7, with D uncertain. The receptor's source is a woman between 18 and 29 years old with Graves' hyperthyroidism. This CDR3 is CASSLVTGSSYEQYF. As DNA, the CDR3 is TGCGCCAGCAGCTTGGTAACGGGCAGCTCCTACGAGCAGTACTTC.